The TCR beta chain described here comes from a study of quantifying T cell responses using KT2 cells. For the study at large: Reverse transcription used primers in the TCR alpha and beta constant regions.

An oligo carrying a UMI was ligated to the cDNA 3' end. An equimolar mix of RC1.1 and RC1.2 primed the beta chain across TRBC1 and TRBC2. TCRdb re-analysed the UMI-ligation and nested PCR reads in MiXCR, keeping a single row per CDR3 protein. The sample contains roughly 51,000 distinct CDR3 sequences, 10% to 15% of which appear only once. The sample is PBMC spiked with counted cells of clone KT2. The CDR3 runs to 18 residues. Trimming took 5 bases from V and 7 from J; bases not matched to a gene: 14. Source material: PBMCs spiked with cells of the T cell clone KT2. This receptor was taken from a human donor. The chain joins TRBV12-3 or TRBV12-4 to TRBJ2-2; TRBD2 matches at 12 bases. The CDR3 protein is CASSPRPLAGGPGGELFF. CDR3 DNA sequence: TGTGCCAGCAGTCCTCGTCCTCTAGCGGGAGGGCCCGGCGGGGAGCTGTTTTTT.